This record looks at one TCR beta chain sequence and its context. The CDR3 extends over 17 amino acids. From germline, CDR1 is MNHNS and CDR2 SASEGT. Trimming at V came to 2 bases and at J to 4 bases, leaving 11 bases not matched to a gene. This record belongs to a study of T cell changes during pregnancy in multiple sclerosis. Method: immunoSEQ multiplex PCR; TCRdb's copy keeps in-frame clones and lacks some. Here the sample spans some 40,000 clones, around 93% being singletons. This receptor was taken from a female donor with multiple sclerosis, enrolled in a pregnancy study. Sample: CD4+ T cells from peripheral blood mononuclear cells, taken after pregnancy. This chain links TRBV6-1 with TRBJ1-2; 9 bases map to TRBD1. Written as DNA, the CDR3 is TGTGCCAGCAGTGAATTTGTATTTGGGGGACAGGGCTATGGCTACACCTTC. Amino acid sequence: CASSEFVFGGQGYGYTF.